The next 2 T cell receptor beta chains were all read from a single sample in a study of T-cell reconstitution after alpha-beta-depleted transplantation in children. Molecular barcoding with unique molecular identifiers was used for the TCRbeta library. TCRdb passed the PCR reads through MiXCR, listing each CDR3 protein once. The sample records 15,000 to 20,000 distinct CDR3 sequences, just over 5% being singletons. Sequencing used PBMCs, obtained before TCRalphabeta/CD19-depleted stem cell transplant. These receptors all come from a boy younger than 18 with acute lymphoblastic leukemia, due to receive a stem cell transplant.

This chain links TRBV4-1 with TRBJ2-1; the match to TRBD2 covers 9 bases. CDR3 length: 14 residues. Germline V gives CDR1 MGHRA, CDR2 YSYEKL. The CDR3 reads CNSSTTGTSYEQFF. The CDR3 nucleotides read TGCAACAGCAGTACGACCGGGACTAGCTATGAGCAGTTCTTC.

This clonotype was observed many times. The rearrangement uses TRBV3-1 and TRBJ2-2; tentatively, D is TRBD2 (5 bases). V was trimmed by 0 bases and J by 8 bases, leaving 16 bases between them. Per germline, CDR1 LGHDT and CDR2 YNNKEL (reference sequence). This CDR3 contains 16 residues. CDR3 DNA: TGTGCCAGCAGCCAAGAGGCCGATTTGCGGGTGGGGGAGCTGTTTTTT. It encodes CASSQEADLRVGELFF.